These T cell receptor beta chains were read from a single sample in a study of blood T cell repertoires in COVID-19. Clones were read by immunoSEQ multiplex PCR, and TCRdb kept only the in-frame ones, dropping some. In the table there are fewer than 250,000 clones, around 89% of which are singletons. Sample: peripheral blood. The receptors were sampled from an older man with acute or convalescent COVID-19. Both conserved end residues are part of each CDR3. A D gene is named only where the DNA matches it firmly. Clone sizes are given selectively: once, few, many, or a class where the clone is expanded.

v_call	j_call	clone_size	d_call	cdr3_aa	cdr3_nt
TRBV6-5	TRBJ1-5	.	.	CASSSGRHNQPQHF	TGTGCCAGCAGTTCAGGTAGACACAATCAGCCCCAGCATTTT
TRBV4-1	TRBJ2-7	.	TRBD2	CASSQVGSGSIEQYF	TGCGCCAGCAGCCAAGTAGGAAGCGGGAGTATTGAGCAGTACTTC
TRBV5-1	TRBJ2-3	.	TRBD2	CASSPLGLAGVADTQYF	TGCGCCAGCAGCCCCCTGGGGCTAGCGGGAGTTGCAGATACGCAGTATTTT
TRBV2	TRBJ2-2	.	TRBD2	CASSEGAGVNTGELFF	TGTGCCAGCAGTGAAGGAGCGGGAGTGAACACCGGGGAGCTGTTTTTT
TRBV6-2/TRBV6-3	TRBJ1-2	.	.	CASSYSQGSYGYTF	TGTGCCAGCAGTTACTCGCAGGGGAGCTATGGCTACACCTTC
TRBV19	TRBJ1-5	once	TRBD1	CASGDRVQPQHF	TGTGCCAGTGGGGACAGGGTGCAGCCCCAGCATTTT
TRBV19	TRBJ1-1	once	TRBD1	CASSQRQGGNTEAFF	TGTGCCAGTAGTCAACGACAGGGCGGGAACACTGAAGCTTTCTTT
TRBV6-5	TRBJ1-1	.	TRBD1	CASSRTGATNTEAFF	TGTGCCAGCAGTAGGACAGGGGCCACGAACACTGAAGCTTTCTTT
TRBV14	TRBJ2-7	once	TRBD1	CASSQARGAGGHEQYF	TGTGCCAGCAGCCAAGCCCGTGGGGCAGGGGGCCACGAGCAGTACTTC
TRBV5-1	TRBJ2-7	.	.	CASSLATGKVLYEQYF	TGCGCCAGCAGCTTGGCGACGGGTAAGGTCCTTTACGAGCAGTACTTC
TRBV18	TRBJ2-3	.	.	CASSTSGQSTDTQYF	TGTGCCAGCTCAACAAGCGGGCAGAGCACAGATACGCAGTATTTT
TRBV18	TRBJ2-7	.	.	CAKLRGPGREQLYF	TGTGCCAAACTCAGGGGTCCGGGTCGCGAGCAACTGTACTTC
TRBV2	TRBJ2-7	.	TRBD2	CASRMGEGAHEQYF	TGTGCCAGCAGGATGGGGGAGGGTGCCCACGAGCAGTACTTC
TRBV4-1	TRBJ2-6	.	.	CASSHVNSGANVLTF	TGCGCCAGCAGCCATGTCAACTCTGGGGCCAACGTCCTGACTTTC
TRBV6-5	TRBJ2-5	.	TRBD1	CASNIQGAGETQYF	TGTGCCAGCAACATACAGGGGGCAGGGGAGACCCAGTACTTC
TRBV7-8	TRBJ2-2	once	TRBD2	CASSSLAGGLGGELFF	TGTGCCAGCAGCTCACTAGCGGGAGGCCTTGGCGGGGAGCTGTTTTTT
TRBV7-9	TRBJ2-7	.	.	CASRGDSNPDKQYF	TGTGCCAGCAGGGGAGACTCAAACCCGGATAAGCAGTACTTC